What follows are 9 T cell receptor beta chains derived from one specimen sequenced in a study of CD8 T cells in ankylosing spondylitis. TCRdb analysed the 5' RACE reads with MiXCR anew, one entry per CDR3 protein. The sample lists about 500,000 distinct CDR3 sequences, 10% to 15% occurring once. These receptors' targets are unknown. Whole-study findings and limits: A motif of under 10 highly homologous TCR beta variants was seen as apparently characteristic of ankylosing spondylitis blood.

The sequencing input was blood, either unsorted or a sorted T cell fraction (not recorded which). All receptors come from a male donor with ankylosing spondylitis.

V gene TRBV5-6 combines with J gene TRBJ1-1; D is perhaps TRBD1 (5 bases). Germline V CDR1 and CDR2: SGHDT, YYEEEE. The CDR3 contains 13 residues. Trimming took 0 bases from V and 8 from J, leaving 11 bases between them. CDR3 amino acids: CASSLAWGSEAFF. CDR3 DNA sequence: TGTGCCAGCAGCTTGGCCTGGGGGAGCGAAGCTTTCTTT.

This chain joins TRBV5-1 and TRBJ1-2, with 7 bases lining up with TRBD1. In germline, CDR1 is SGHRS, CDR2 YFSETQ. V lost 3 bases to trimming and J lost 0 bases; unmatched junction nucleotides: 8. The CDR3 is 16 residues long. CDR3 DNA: TGCGCCAGCAGCTATATTCTGACAGGGACTAACTATGGCTACACCTTC. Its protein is CASSYILTGTNYGYTF.

The CDR3 reads CATTDTQGREDTIYF. CDR3 sequence (DNA): TGTGCCACCACCGATACACAGGGCCGGGAGGACACCATATATTTT. The rearrangement uses TRBV15 and TRBJ1-3; D is perhaps TRBD1 (6 bases). This CDR3 is built from 15 residues. The V and J ends lost 7 bases and 8 bases respectively, with 21 bases between them. The germline V gene has CDR1 LNHNV and CDR2 YYDKDF (reference sequence).

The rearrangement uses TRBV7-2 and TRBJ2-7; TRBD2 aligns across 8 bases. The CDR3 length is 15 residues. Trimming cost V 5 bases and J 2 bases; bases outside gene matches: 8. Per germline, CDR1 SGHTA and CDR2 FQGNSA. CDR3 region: CASSPTGGRTYEQYF. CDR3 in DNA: TGTGCCAGCAGCCCCACAGGCGGGAGGACCTACGAGCAGTACTTC.

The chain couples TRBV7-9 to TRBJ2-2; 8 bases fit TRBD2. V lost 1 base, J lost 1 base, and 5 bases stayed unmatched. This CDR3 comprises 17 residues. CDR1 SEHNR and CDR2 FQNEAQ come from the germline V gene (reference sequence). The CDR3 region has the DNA TGTGCCAGCAGCTTAGAGGGCAGCGGGAGGAACACCGGGGAGCTGTTTTTT. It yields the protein CASSLEGSGRNTGELFF.

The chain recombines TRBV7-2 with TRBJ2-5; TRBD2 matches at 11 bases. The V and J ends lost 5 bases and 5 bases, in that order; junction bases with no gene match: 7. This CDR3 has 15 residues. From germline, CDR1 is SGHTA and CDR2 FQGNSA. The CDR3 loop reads CASSLLAGAGETQYF. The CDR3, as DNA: TGTGCCAGCAGCCTACTAGCGGGAGCTGGGGAGACCCAGTACTTC.

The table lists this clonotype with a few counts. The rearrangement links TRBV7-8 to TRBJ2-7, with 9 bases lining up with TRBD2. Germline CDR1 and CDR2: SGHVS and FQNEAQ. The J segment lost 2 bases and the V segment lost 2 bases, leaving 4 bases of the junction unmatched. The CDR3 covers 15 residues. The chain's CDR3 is CASSLSASGAYEQYV. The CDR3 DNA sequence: TGTGCCAGCAGCTTAAGTGCTAGCGGGGCCTACGAGCAGTACGTC.

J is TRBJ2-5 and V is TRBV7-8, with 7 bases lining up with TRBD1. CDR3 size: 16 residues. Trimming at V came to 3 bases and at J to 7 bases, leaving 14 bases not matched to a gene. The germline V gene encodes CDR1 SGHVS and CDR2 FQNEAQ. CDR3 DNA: TGTGCCAGCAGCTTTTTCCGGGACAGCGCCCATAGGACCCAGTACTTC. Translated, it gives CASSFFRDSAHRTQYF. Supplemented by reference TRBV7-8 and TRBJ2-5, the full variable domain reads GAGVSQSPRYKVAKRGQDVALRCDPISGHVSLFWYQQALGQGPEFLTYFQNEAQLDKSGLPSDRFFAERPEGSVSTLKIQRTQQEDSAVYLCASSFFRDSAHRTQYFGPGTRLLVL.

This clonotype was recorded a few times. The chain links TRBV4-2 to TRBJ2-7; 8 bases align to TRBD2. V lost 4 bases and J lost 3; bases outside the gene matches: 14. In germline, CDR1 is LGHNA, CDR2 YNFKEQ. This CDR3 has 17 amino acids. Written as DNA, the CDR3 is TGTGCCAGCAGCCGTACTAGCGGCCTGCCTAGTGGCTACGAGCAGTACTTC. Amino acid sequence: CASSRTSGLPSGYEQYF.